The 24 T cell receptor beta chains reported below all come from one sample, sequenced in a study of T cells after yellow fever vaccination. TCRdb processed the 5' RACE reads anew with MiXCR; each CDR3 protein has one entry. This table has about 500,000 distinct CDR3 sequences, approximately 16% appearing once. Sequenced here: PBMCs, sampled more than 4 days after the first yellow fever vaccination. Receptors were obtained from a man younger than 35 who received the YFV17D yellow fever vaccine.

This clonotype showed up many times. CDR3 sequence (DNA): TGCGCCAGCAGCCATGACCGGTGGAACACTGAAGCTTTCTTT. Amino acids: CASSHDRWNTEAFF. The V and J genes are TRBV4-3 and TRBJ1-1; D call uncertain. In germline, CDR1 is LGHNA, CDR2 YSLEER. Trimming removed 3 bases at V and 1 base at J, with 9 bases between. This CDR3 is 14 amino acids long.

The chain combines TRBV10-3 with TRBJ1-3; 7 nucleotides match TRBD1. This CDR3 is 15 amino acids long. Germline V gives CDR1 ENHRY, CDR2 SYGVKD. With V trimmed by 10 bases and J by 4 bases, 13 bases remained unmatched. The CDR3 nucleotides are TGTGCCACCCACGCCCAGGGGGATCAAGGAAACACCATATATTTT. Translating it yields CATHAQGDQGNTIYF.

This clonotype was picked up many times. V gene TRBV11-2 combines with J gene TRBJ2-3, with D possibly being TRBD1 (6 bases). The germline V gene has CDR1 SGHAT and CDR2 FQNNGV. Trimming shortened V by 1 base and J by 0 bases, and 11 bases separated the two germline ends. The CDR3 length is 16 residues. As DNA, the CDR3 is TGTGCCAGCAGCTTAGTGCGGACAGAAAGCACAGATACGCAGTATTTT. It codes for CASSLVRTESTDTQYF.

The J gene is TRBJ1-6, the V gene TRBV4-1, with a tentative D call TRBD1 (6 bases). This CDR3 comprises 15 residues. With 0 bases removed from V and 8 bases from J, the gap between germline ends came to 11 bases. Germline V gives CDR1 MGHRA, CDR2 YSYEKL. This CDR3 is CASSQDWDIDSPLHF. The CDR3 DNA reads TGCGCCAGCAGCCAAGACTGGGACATCGATTCACCCCTCCACTTT.

The CDR3 nucleotides are TGTGCCAGCAGGAGACTAGCGGGGGGTTCTAGCACAGATACGCAGTATTTT. This codes for CASRRLAGGSSTDTQYF. The V gene is TRBV6-1, the J gene TRBJ2-3, with 13 bases matching TRBD2. Germline V gene lookup returns CDR1 MNHNS and CDR2 SASEGT. The CDR3 has 17 residues. V shed 6 bases, J shed 0 bases, and the junction held 6 bases outside the gene matches.

The rearrangement joins TRBV19 to TRBJ1-1, with D uncertain. Trimming cost V 2 bases and J 0 bases, with 4 bases left between them. The CDR3 has 13 residues. Germline V gene data show CDR1 as LNHDA and CDR2 as SQIVND (reference sequence). The CDR3 is CASSIHLNTEAFF. The CDR3 coding sequence is TGTGCCAGTAGTATACATCTGAACACTGAAGCTTTCTTT.

This chain links TRBV18 with TRBJ2-7; 7 bases are a match to TRBD1. Trimming removed 10 bases from V and 0 bases from J; junction bases left unmatched: 6. Germline V lookup: CDR1 KGHSH, CDR2 LQKENI. The CDR3 sequence is 13 residues long. Written as DNA, the CDR3 is TGTGCCACCCGGGACAGTACCTCCTACGAGCAGTACTTC. Its protein product is CATRDSTSYEQYF.

The V call is TRBV5-1, the J call TRBJ2-3; D may be TRBD1 (5 bases). This CDR3 is built from 13 residues. Germline V lookup: CDR1 SGHRS, CDR2 YFSETQ. V shed 7 bases and J shed 5 bases, with 14 bases lying between them. The CDR3 DNA reads TGCGCCAGCGCCATGCAGGGTTTAGATACGCAGTATTTT. Amino acids: CASAMQGLDTQYF. Full variable domain (missing parts from reference TRBV5-1 and TRBJ2-3): KAGVTQTPRYLIKTRGQQVTLSCSPISGHRSVSWYQQTPGQGLQFLFEYFSETQRNKGNFPGRFSGRQFSNSRSEMNVSTLELGDSALYLCASAMQGLDTQYFGPGTRLTVL.

This clonotype has just a few counts. The chain combines TRBV5-1 with TRBJ1-1; tentatively, D is TRBD1 (5 bases). V gave up 0 bases and J gave up 7 bases, with 28 bases separating them. Germline V gives CDR1 SGHRS, CDR2 YFSETQ. CDR3 length: 19 amino acids. The CDR3 bases are TGCGCCAGCAGCTTGGGAGGGCCCGGGACGACCCTAAAAACGGGTGAAGCTTTCTTT. This translates into CASSLGGPGTTLKTGEAFF.

In its sample, this clonotype was seen a few times. The V call is TRBV18, the J call TRBJ2-2, with 8 positions matching TRBD1. This CDR3 has 15 residues. Trimming took 2 bases from V and 4 from J; bases not matched to a gene: 3. Germline assignment: CDR1 KGHSH and CDR2 LQKENI. The CDR3 DNA sequence: TGTGCCAGCTCACCAGTAGGACAGGGCACCGGGGAGCTGTTTTTT. Translating gives CASSPVGQGTGELFF.

The chain carries TRBV10-3 and TRBJ2-1, with 11 nucleotides matching TRBD2. Germline loops: CDR1 ENHRY, CDR2 SYGVKD. Losses at the gene ends were 6 bases for V and 8 bases for J; bases not matched to a gene: 9. The CDR3 is made up of 15 amino acids. In DNA, the CDR3 is TGTGCCATCAGAGATAGCGGGGGGGCTAGTCATGAGCAGTTCTTC. Protein: CAIRDSGGASHEQFF.

V usage is TRBV6-5 and J usage is TRBJ2-1; tentative D call: TRBD2 (5 bases). The CDR3 covers 14 residues. The germline CDR1 and CDR2 sequences are MNHEY and SVGAGI. Trimming removed 3 bases at V and 5 bases at J, with 11 bases between. The CDR3 DNA is TGTGCCAGCAGTTATGAACGGGGAGACAATGAGCAGTTCTTC. Translation gives CASSYERGDNEQFF.

This clonotype has just a few counts. The chain employs TRBV11-2 and TRBJ2-6; D ambiguous. The CDR3 totals 15 residues. The ends were cut back, 6 bases at V and 4 bases at J, with 13 bases in the middle. Germline V gene data show CDR1 as SGHAT and CDR2 as FQNNGV. The CDR3 protein is CASSLSQSGANVLTF. The CDR3 DNA reads as TGTGCCAGCAGTCTTAGTCAGTCCGGGGCCAACGTCCTGACTTTC.

The chain employs TRBV5-1 and TRBJ2-7, with 12 bases fitting TRBD1. The V and J ends lost 1 base and 2 bases, in that order; junction bases with no gene match: 7. There are 17 residues in the CDR3. CDR1 SGHRS and CDR2 YFSETQ come from the germline V gene. The CDR3 protein is CASSLIYRDRGPYEQYF. The DNA of the CDR3 is TGCGCCAGCAGCTTGATTTATCGGGACAGGGGGCCCTACGAGCAGTACTTC.

This clonotype has more than one count but fewer than ten. V gene TRBV5-6 combines with J gene TRBJ1-6; possible D gene TRBD1, 5 bases. Germline CDR1 reads SGHDT; CDR2 reads YYEEEE. The CDR3 runs 14 residues. V lost 7 bases to trimming and J lost 4 bases, with 12 bases between them. The CDR3 nucleotides are TGTGCCAGCGGCCATGGGGGGTATAATTCACCCCTCCACTTT. It translates to CASGHGGYNSPLHF. Together with reference TRBV5-6 and TRBJ1-6, the CDR3 gives the full variable domain: DAGVTQSPTHLIKTRGQQVTLRCSPKSGHDTVSWYQQALGQGPQFIFQYYEEEERQRGNFPDRFSGHQFPNYSSELNVNALLLGDSALYLCASGHGGYNSPLHFGNGTRLTVT.

This clonotype has only a few counts. The chain is built from TRBV24-1 and TRBJ2-2; D remains unclear. Trimming shortened V by 5 bases and J by 3 bases, and 12 bases separated the two germline ends. The CDR3 has 15 amino acids. Germline lookup yields CDR1 KGHDR and CDR2 SFDVKD. Here the CDR3 reads CATSALNRDTGELFF. DNA for the CDR3: TGTGCCACCAGTGCCCTGAACCGGGACACCGGGGAGCTGTTTTTT.

CDR3 bases: TGCAGTGCCTCCTCCCGGCGGAATGAGCAGTTCTTC. This translates into CSASSRRNEQFF. The rearrangement links TRBV20-1 to TRBJ2-1; D remains unclear. From germline, CDR1 is DFQATT and CDR2 SNEGSKA (reference sequence). The CDR3 totals 12 residues. V was trimmed by 6 bases and J by 7 bases, leaving 13 bases between them.

In its sample, this clonotype was seen a few times. The rearrangement uses TRBV7-8 and TRBJ2-5; 7 bases agree with TRBD2. The ends lost 6 bases at V and 5 bases at J; junction bases unmatched: 6. Germline lookup yields CDR1 SGHVS and CDR2 FQNEAQ. This CDR3 contains 13 residues. Here the CDR3 DNA reads TGTGCCAGCAGGGTTCGGGGGGTGGAGACCCAGTACTTC. Translated: CASRVRGVETQYF.

This clonotype has at least ten counts. The chain uses TRBV12-3 or TRBV12-4 and TRBJ2-2; a possible D gene is TRBD1 (6 bases). CDR3 length equals 15 residues. V was clipped by 6 bases and J by 1 base, with 12 bases between them. CDR3 residues: CASRMDSLNTGELFF. The DNA of the CDR3 is TGTGCCAGCAGAATGGACAGCCTGAACACCGGGGAGCTGTTTTTT.

The V call is TRBV6-2 or TRBV6-3, the J call TRBJ2-6; D is ambiguous. Germline V gene data show CDR1 as MNHEY and CDR2 as SVGEGT. V dropped 7 bases and J dropped 4 bases, with 11 bases sitting between them. The length of the CDR3 is 14 residues. CDR3 loop: CASNDRMGANVLTF. The CDR3 DNA sequence: TGTGCCAGCAACGATAGGATGGGGGCCAACGTCCTGACTTTC.

The chain carries TRBV5-4 and TRBJ1-3; a weak D match, TRBD1 (6 bases). Trimming left V 3 bases short and J 7 bases short, with 17 bases between. The CDR3 has 15 residues. Germline CDR1 SGHNT, CDR2 YYREEE (reference sequence). The CDR3 DNA reads as TGTGCCAGCAGCTCCAATCTAGGTGGACAGAACACCATATATTTT. Encoded protein: CASSSNLGGQNTIYF. Full variable domain (remainder filled in from reference TRBV5-4 and TRBJ1-3): ETGVTQSPTHLIKTRGQQVTLRCSSQSGHNTVSWYQQALGQGPQFIFQYYREEENGRGNFPPRFSGLQFPNYSSELNVNALELDDSALYLCASSSNLGGQNTIYFGEGSWLTVV.

This clonotype showed up many times. The V gene is TRBV3-1, the J gene TRBJ1-2; a possible D gene is TRBD1 (6 bases). The CDR3 length is 13 residues. Trimming took off 2 bases at V and 9 bases at J, with 13 bases between the two ends. Germline lookup yields CDR1 LGHDT and CDR2 YNNKEL (reference sequence). CDR3: CASSQSQGQSYTF. DNA for the CDR3: TGTGCCAGCAGCCAAAGCCAGGGGCAGAGCTACACCTTC.

Written as DNA, the CDR3 is TGTGCCAGCAGCCTTGGGTTGTATGCTTTCTTT. This gives the protein CASSLGLYAFF. The chain recombines TRBV6-5 with TRBJ1-1; D is uncertain. The CDR3 runs 11 residues. Germline CDR1 and CDR2: MNHEY and SVGAGI. The V gene lost 6 bases and the J gene lost 11 bases, with 13 bases spanning the gap.

The table lists this clonotype with a few counts. The chain carries TRBV6-1 and TRBJ2-7; 7 bases are shared with TRBD1. V was pared by 3 bases and J by 8 bases, with 10 bases of the junction left unmatched. CDR3 length equals 14 residues. CDR1 is MNHNS and CDR2 is SASEGT in the germline V gene. The CDR3, as DNA: TGTGCCAGCAGTGACATTCGACAGGGTGGGAAGCAGTACGTC. Its protein is CASSDIRQGGKQYV.